This T cell receptor beta chain was recovered during a study of T cell repertoires in cytomegalovirus infection. Study-level information: Based on public TCR beta signatures, there were indications of CMV infection and of a matching HLA type.

Via MiXCR, TCRdb re-called the reads, giving one row per CDR3 protein. The sample lists 350,000 to 450,000 distinct CDR3 sequences; around a sixth were seen once. This clonotype came up a few times. Its specificity is unknown. J was trimmed by 4 bases and V by 5 bases; bases with no gene match: 12. The CDR3 is made up of 15 amino acids. Germline CDR1 DFQATT, CDR2 SNEGSKA (reference sequence). Study conclusions and caveats: In two of eight donors, the top clonotype was HLA-C-restricted CMV-specific.

The receptor comes from a human donor in good health (CMV status not recorded). Some clones in this sample may be carry-over from other donors' samples. The chain is built from TRBV20-1 and TRBJ2-7, with 9 bases identical to TRBD2. Source material: PBMCs. This chain's CDR3 is CSALGDQREVYEQYF. The CDR3 DNA follows: TGCAGTGCTTTGGGGGACCAGCGGGAGGTATACGAGCAGTACTTC.